A selection of T cell receptor beta chains follows, all from one sample in a study of CD8 T cells in ankylosing spondylitis. One entry per CDR3 protein, called by TCRdb with MiXCR from the 5' RACE reads. The sample has roughly 370,000 distinct CDR3 sequences, around 20% seen once; the top ten hold 16%. Sample: blood, either unsorted or a sorted T cell fraction (not recorded which). These receptors were obtained from a male donor with ankylosing spondylitis. Each CDR3 is given with its conserved first and last residue. D genes are given only for firm matches. The listing skips clone size in some rows; elsewhere it reads once, few, many or a size class.

NA,few,TRBJ2-2,TRBV5-1,TGCGCCAGCAGCTTGAGGGGCGGAGGCAGGACCACCGGGGAGCTGTTTTTT,CASSLRGGGRTTGELFF
TRBD2,NA,TRBJ2-4,TRBV3-1,TGTGCCAGCAGCCAAGATATAAAGCGGGAGACGGCCATTCAGTACTTC,CASSQDIKRETAIQYF
TRBD2,many,TRBJ2-2,TRBV29-1,TGCAGCGTTGAAGATGGGGGAGGGCTGCGAGGAACCGGGGAGCTGTTTTTT,CSVEDGGGLRGTGELFF
NA,few,TRBJ1-1,TRBV7-2,TGTGCCAGCAGCTTACTATCCGGGACTGTGAACACTGAAGCTTTCTTT,CASSLLSGTVNTEAFF
NA,NA,TRBJ2-1,TRBV18,TGTGCCAGCTCACCAAGAGTCCAAGGCAATGAGCAGTTCTTC,CASSPRVQGNEQFF
NA,NA,TRBJ1-2,TRBV4-1,TGCGCCAGCAGCCATGATCTGTCCGGGATTATGGGTGGCTACACCTTC,CASSHDLSGIMGGYTF
TRBD1,few,TRBJ2-6,TRBV12-3/TRBV12-4,TGTGCCAGCAGTTTCGTTGGACAGGGGGGATTTGGGGCCAACGTCCTGACTTTC,CASSFVGQGGFGANVLTF
TRBD2,few,TRBJ2-7,TRBV11-3,TGTGCCAGCAGCCCTAGCGGGAGTGACGAACAGTACTTC,CASSPSGSDEQYF
NA,many,TRBJ2-1,TRBV20-1,TGCAGTGCTAGAGATCTCCCGGTACAGTTCTTC,CSARDLPVQFF
NA,few,TRBJ2-5,TRBV7-3,TGTGCCAGCAGCCCTCAGGGCCTGTCTCAAGAGACCCAGTACTTC,CASSPQGLSQETQYF
TRBD2,few,TRBJ2-5,TRBV28,TGTGCCAGCAGTCCACGTCGGGGGCTAGCGGGAGCAGAGACCCAGTACTTC,CASSPRRGLAGAETQYF
NA,few,TRBJ1-6,TRBV6-6,TGTGCCAGCAGTTACTCGGATGGTTCACCCCTCCACTTT,CASSYSDGSPLHF
NA,few,TRBJ1-6,TRBV6-1,TGTGCCAGCAGGAACAGGGTGGTCGGTTCACCCCTCCACTTT,CASRNRVVGSPLHF
NA,NA,TRBJ2-7,TRBV6-2/TRBV6-3,TGTGCCAGCAGTTACGCCCACAGCCCTTCCTACGAGCAGTACTTC,CASSYAHSPSYEQYF
NA,NA,TRBJ2-7,TRBV5-1,TGCGCCAGCAGCTCCGATGTTACCGGGACACGCCTTACCTACGAGCAGTACTTC,CASSSDVTGTRLTYEQYF
NA,few,TRBJ2-3,TRBV7-8,TGTGCCAGCAGCTTTCGTCAGGGAACAGATACGCAGTATTTT,CASSFRQGTDTQYF
TRBD2,few,TRBJ2-3,TRBV19,TGTGCCAGTAGTACAGCGGGAGGGTTTACAGATACGCAGTATTTT,CASSTAGGFTDTQYF
NA,NA,TRBJ2-1,TRBV24-1,TGTGCCACCAGTGATTTGGCGGGAGAGCAGTTCTTC,CATSDLAGEQFF
TRBD2,many,TRBJ2-1,TRBV10-3,TGTGCCATCAGTGAGTCCGGGATAGCGGGAGGTAATGAGCAGTTCTTC,CAISESGIAGGNEQFF
NA,few,TRBJ2-5,TRBV12-3/TRBV12-4,TGTGCCAGCAGTTCAGGGAGACGCCAAGAGACCCAGTACTTC,CASSSGRRQETQYF
NA,few,TRBJ1-1,TRBV12-3/TRBV12-4,TGTGCCAGCAGTTTACTAACGGGGGGAACTGAAGCTTTCTTT,CASSLLTGGTEAFF
NA,NA,TRBJ1-2,TRBV4-1,TGCGCCAGCAGCCATACGACAGAGAACTATGGCTACACCTTC,CASSHTTENYGYTF
NA,NA,TRBJ1-5,TRBV7-9,TGTGCCAGCAGCCCAGAAGGGGGGCCCAATCAGCCCCAGCATTTT,CASSPEGGPNQPQHF
NA,NA,TRBJ1-4,TRBV12-3/TRBV12-4,TGTGCCAGCTCGCCCTTCACGGGTCTTAATGAAAAACTGTTTTTT,CASSPFTGLNEKLFF
NA,NA,TRBJ2-5,TRBV7-2,TGTGCCAGCAGCAGTAACAGGGTCCAAGAGACCCAGTACTTC,CASSSNRVQETQYF
NA,few,TRBJ1-2,TRBV10-3,TGTGCCATCAGTGAGTTTGAAACGGGAAACTATGGCTACACCTTC,CAISEFETGNYGYTF
NA,NA,TRBJ2-2,TRBV7-8,TGTGCCAGCAGCTTCGCTAGGGGTGACACCGGGGAGCTGTTTTTT,CASSFARGDTGELFF
NA,NA,TRBJ1-4,TRBV7-9,TGTGCCAGCAGCCGCTCCGGGACGGTGAATGAAAAACTGTTTTTT,CASSRSGTVNEKLFF
TRBD2,NA,TRBJ2-1,TRBV20-1,TGCAGTGCCGCCCCACTAGCGCCTACCTACAATGAGCAGTTCTTC,CSAAPLAPTYNEQFF
NA,NA,TRBJ2-2,TRBV7-3,TGTGCCAGCAGCCCGATTCCTCGGGACACCGGGGAGCTGTTTTTT,CASSPIPRDTGELFF
TRBD1,few,TRBJ1-5,TRBV12-3/TRBV12-4,TGTGCCAGCAGTTTGGGAGGCAGGGGGCGCGATCAGCCCCAGCATTTT,CASSLGGRGRDQPQHF
NA,NA,TRBJ2-2,TRBV5-1,TGCGCCAGCAGCCTAGTAGGAGGGACAGCCGACACCGGGGAGCTGTTTTTT,CASSLVGGTADTGELFF
TRBD2,NA,TRBJ2-2,TRBV5-1,TGCGCCAGCAGTTTGATGGCGGGAGGGCTCTCCACCGGGGAGCTGTTTTTT,CASSLMAGGLSTGELFF
NA,NA,TRBJ1-2,TRBV6-2/TRBV6-3,TGTGCCAGCAGTTATCAGTCTCGGGATGGCTACACCTTC,CASSYQSRDGYTF
NA,many,TRBJ1-2,TRBV7-2,TGTGCCAGCAGTCCGGACAGAACGGCTAACTATGGCTACACCTTC,CASSPDRTANYGYTF
NA,few,TRBJ1-1,TRBV10-3,TGTGCCATCAGGACCTTTTCTGACAGGGAAGCTTTCTTT,CAIRTFSDREAFF
NA,NA,TRBJ1-4,TRBV12-3/TRBV12-4,TGTGCCAGCAGCTCCCCAGGTGGACCAACTAATGAAAAACTGTTTTTT,CASSSPGGPTNEKLFF
NA,NA,TRBJ2-7,TRBV20-1,TGCAGTGCTACCGGGACCCTGCCCTCCTACGAGCAGTACTTC,CSATGTLPSYEQYF
TRBD1,few,TRBJ1-4,TRBV5-1,TGCGCCAGCAGCTTGGGGACAGGGGTTTTCAGTGAAAAACTGTTTTTT,CASSLGTGVFSEKLFF
TRBD2,NA,TRBJ2-7,TRBV20-1,TGCAGTGCTCGCCGATTACTAGCGGGAGGGCCTGGCGAGCAGTACTTC,CSARRLLAGGPGEQYF
TRBD2,NA,TRBJ2-7,TRBV3-1,TGTGCCAGCAGCCAAGGTACTAGCGCCGTATGGGAGCAGTACTTC,CASSQGTSAVWEQYF
NA,NA,TRBJ1-6,TRBV20-1,TGCAGTGCTAGTTCGGGGGATAATTCACCCCTCCACTTT,CSASSGDNSPLHF
TRBD1,few,TRBJ2-2,TRBV24-1,TGTGCCACCAGTGACCCCGGGACAGGGGGCACCGGGGAGCTGTTTTTT,CATSDPGTGGTGELFF
TRBD1,few,TRBJ1-1,TRBV27,TGTGCCAGCAGTTCGGACAGGGAGACTGAAGCTTTCTTT,CASSSDRETEAFF
TRBD1,NA,TRBJ2-1,TRBV12-3/TRBV12-4,TGTGCCAGCAGCCGGGGACAGGGGACCACACCCTACAATGAGCAGTTCTTC,CASSRGQGTTPYNEQFF
NA,NA,TRBJ2-7,TRBV5-1,TGCGCCAGCAGCTTGGTTAGCGGAGGGGGCTACGAGCAGTACTTC,CASSLVSGGGYEQYF
NA,NA,TRBJ2-2,TRBV20-1,TGCAGTGCTAGTAAGGGTATGGCTCGAAGAGACGGGGAGCTGTTTTTT,CSASKGMARRDGELFF
TRBD2,NA,TRBJ2-7,TRBV20-1,TGCAGTGCTAGTAATCCAGCGGGGTACTCCTACGAGCAGTACTTC,CSASNPAGYSYEQYF
NA,many,TRBJ2-2,TRBV7-9,TGTGCCAGCAGCTTAACGGGGACCTTGGCCGGGGAGCTGTTTTTT,CASSLTGTLAGELFF
NA,few,TRBJ2-7,TRBV7-3,TGTGCCAGCAGCCCCAGCCGGACGCCTTCCTACGAGCAGTACTTC,CASSPSRTPSYEQYF
NA,few,TRBJ2-7,TRBV5-1,TGCGCCAGCAGCTCGCCTTTCAATCGGAACGAGCAGTACTTC,CASSSPFNRNEQYF
TRBD1,NA,TRBJ2-1,TRBV6-1,TGTGCCAGCAGGGGGACAGGGGGCCATACTGAGCAGTTCTTC,CASRGTGGHTEQFF
NA,few,TRBJ2-1,TRBV2,TGTGCCAGCAGTGAAATGTCTGGCTCCTACAATGAGCAGTTCTTC,CASSEMSGSYNEQFF
TRBD2,many,TRBJ2-7,TRBV29-1,TGCAGCGTTGAAACTAGCGGCTTACGCGAGCAGTACTTC,CSVETSGLREQYF
TRBD1,NA,TRBJ2-3,TRBV12-3/TRBV12-4,TGTGCCAGCAGTTTCCGGGACAGGGGCTTCACAGATACGCAGTATTTT,CASSFRDRGFTDTQYF
NA,few,TRBJ1-1,TRBV19,TGTGCCAGTAGGAACACTGACGGTGGGCCGCTGACTTTCTTT,CASRNTDGGPLTFF
TRBD2,NA,TRBJ2-3,TRBV5-1,TGCGCCAGCAGCTTGGACGGGACTAGAACAGATACGCAGTATTTT,CASSLDGTRTDTQYF